The entry below gives a single T cell receptor (beta chain) sequence along with its context. The antigen remains unidentified. A far larger clone is a single base away, which makes a read error likely. This specimen belongs to a study of shared clonotypes between healthy human individuals. Study details: The donor pool was made up of a couple of women and three men aged 18 to 49. Findings of the study overall: Blood was the only sampled material, and tissue repertoires likely differ.

Only in-frame clones appear in the TCRdb table, and some are missing; sequencing was by immunoSEQ multiplex PCR. The table lists fewer than 600,000 clones, approximately 71% of them singletons, with about 12% in the top ten. CDR1 GTSNPN and CDR2 SVGIG come from the germline V gene (reference sequence). This CDR3 region has 16 residues. Sample: PBMCs. This rearrangement joins TRBV30 to TRBJ1-5; D not certain. This TCR was recovered from a woman aged 40 to 50 in good health. Some clones in this sample may be carry-over from other donors' samples. CDR3 sequence reads: CAWSKLKGPGNPPQHF. The CDR3 DNA is TGTGCCTGGAGTAAGCTTAAGGGCCCGGGCAATCCGCCCCAGCATTTT.